The 12 T cell receptor beta chains in this list originate from one sample, sequenced in a study of cytomegalovirus exposure and HLA in healthy donors. Both 60 Vbeta primers and 13 Jbeta primers went into the PCR. Measured with immunoSEQ multiplex PCR; TCRdb has only the in-frame clones, and not every one. The sample has 130,000 or so clones, roughly 9.6% seen once. What was sequenced was PBMCs. The receptor set was obtained from a woman in her 40s in good health and CMV-seropositive.

This clone has just a few counts. The V call is TRBV15, the J call TRBJ2-3; D might be TRBD1 (6 bases). CDR1 is LNHNV and CDR2 is YYDKDF in the germline V gene (reference sequence). The length of the CDR3 is 14 residues. Trimming left V 4 bases short and J 0 bases short, with 8 bases between. The CDR3 reads CATSKQGSTDTQYF. The CDR3 DNA is TGTGCCACCAGCAAGCAGGGGAGCACAGATACGCAGTATTTT. Filled out from reference TRBV15 and TRBJ2-3, the complete variable domain reads DAMVIQNPRYQVTQFGKPVTLSCSQTLNHNVMYWYQQKSSQAPKLLFHYYDKDFNNEADTPDNFQSRRPNTSFCFLDIRSPGLGDTAMYLCATSKQGSTDTQYFGPGTRLTVL.

The chain couples TRBV19 to TRBJ1-1, with 8 bases that match TRBD1. With 6 bases clipped from V and 11 bases from J, the junction kept 11 bases outside the gene matches. CDR3 length equals 13 residues. CDR1 and CDR2 (germline): LNHDA, SQIVND (reference sequence). CDR3 bases: TGTGCCAGTAGGACAGACAGGGGTCTAGCGGCTTTCTTT. Translated, it gives CASRTDRGLAAFF. Variable domain in full (rest from reference TRBV19 and TRBJ1-1): DGGITQSPKYLFRKEGQNVTLSCEQNLNHDAMYWYRQDPGQGLRLIYYSQIVNDFQKGDIAEGYSVSREKKESFPLTVTSAQKNPTAFYLCASRTDRGLAAFFGQGTRLTVV.

The V call is TRBV11-2, the J call TRBJ1-3; D unresolved. Germline V gene sequence: CDR1 SGHAT, CDR2 FQNNGV. V lost 5 bases to trimming and J lost 4 bases, with 6 bases between them. The CDR3 length is 12 residues. The CDR3 loop is CASSPGGNTIYF. CDR3 DNA sequence: TGTGCCAGCAGCCCCGGGGGAAACACCATATATTTT.

The chain joins TRBV11-3 to TRBJ2-7; the match to TRBD1 covers 9 bases. The CDR3 has 14 amino acids. CDR1 and CDR2 from the germline V gene are SGHNT and YENEEA. V lost 6 bases and J lost 2; bases outside the gene matches: 5. The CDR3 protein is CASSRQGGPYEQYF. CDR3 DNA: TGTGCCAGCAGTCGACAGGGGGGTCCCTACGAGCAGTACTTC.

The chain recombines TRBV19 with TRBJ1-1; 7 nucleotides align to TRBD1. CDR1 is LNHDA, CDR2 SQIVND, per germline (reference sequence). Trimming cost V 6 bases and J 1 base; bases outside gene matches: 5. The CDR3 spans 14 residues. The CDR3: CASSHRGGNTEAFF. The CDR3 DNA is TGTGCCAGTAGCCACAGGGGAGGGAACACTGAAGCTTTCTTT.

This clone has just a few counts. The V and J genes are TRBV6-6 and TRBJ2-1; possibly TRBD2 for D (5 bases). V was clipped by 8 bases and J by 5 bases, with 19 bases between them. The CDR3 covers 15 residues. Germline V gene data show CDR1 as MNHNY and CDR2 as SVGAGI (reference sequence). The CDR3 nucleotides are TGTGCCAGCCGCCAAGGTCGGGGATCACACAATGAGCAGTTCTTC. Protein product: CASRQGRGSHNEQFF.

The genes are TRBV2 and TRBJ2-2; D not resolved. Germline lookup yields CDR1 SNHLY and CDR2 FYNNEI. Trimming stripped 6 bases from V and 2 bases from J, with 10 bases between. The CDR3 is 14 residues long. CDR3 protein: CASSVLANTGELFF. CDR3 DNA: TGTGCCAGCAGCGTATTAGCCAACACCGGGGAGCTGTTTTTT. Full variable domain (rest looked up from reference TRBV2 and TRBJ2-2): EPEVTQTPSHQVTQMGQEVILRCVPISNHLYFYWYRQILGQKVEFLVSFYNNEISEKSEIFDDQFSVERPDGSNFTLKIRSTKLEDSAMYFCASSVLANTGELFFGEGSRLTVL.

This clone was detected a few times. The chain recombines TRBV7-2 with TRBJ2-1, with 10 bases identical to TRBD2. Germline CDR1 is SGHTA and CDR2 is FQGNSA. This CDR3 is built from 16 residues. Trimming cost V 0 bases and J 10 bases; bases outside gene matches: 9. This CDR3 is CASSLAPVGLAKEQFF. The CDR3, as DNA: TGTGCCAGCAGCTTAGCCCCCGTGGGACTAGCGAAAGAGCAGTTCTTC. The complete variable domain, with remaining parts taken from reference TRBV7-2 and TRBJ2-1, reads GAGVSQSPSNKVTEKGKDVELRCDPISGHTALYWYRQSLGQGLEFLIYFQGNSAPDKSGLPSDRFSAERTGGSVSTLTIQRTQQEDSAVYLCASSLAPVGLAKEQFFGPGTRLTVL.

The chain links TRBV6-6 to TRBJ2-1, with D possibly matching TRBD1 (6 bases). V lost 4 bases, J lost 5 bases, and 9 bases lay in between. The CDR3 extends over 13 amino acids. CDR1 and CDR2 (germline): MNHNY, SVGAGI (reference sequence). This CDR3 reads CASSSTGNNEQFF. The CDR3 DNA follows: TGTGCCAGCAGTTCTACAGGGAACAATGAGCAGTTCTTC.

This clone appeared a few times. This rearrangement joins TRBV5-4 to TRBJ2-5; 8 bases map to TRBD2. CDR1 is SGHNT and CDR2 is YYREEE in the germline V gene (reference sequence). The CDR3 runs 15 residues. The J segment lost 4 bases and the V segment lost 4 bases, leaving 9 bases of the junction unmatched. The DNA of the CDR3 is TGTGCCAGCAGCGAAGAGGGACTAGGTCGAGAGACCCAGTACTTC. The encoded protein is CASSEEGLGRETQYF.

The chain couples TRBV6-6 to TRBJ2-7; 8 bases agree with TRBD2. The CDR3 contains 14 residues. Germline lookup yields CDR1 MNHNY and CDR2 SVGAGI (reference sequence). J lost 6 bases, V lost 5 bases, and 9 bases had no gene match. The CDR3 DNA reads as TGTGCCAGCAGTCCGGTAGCGGGGTTTCGCGAGCAGTACTTC. It codes for CASSPVAGFREQYF.

V and J are TRBV5-1 and TRBJ2-7; TRBD1 matches at 7 bases. Germline CDR1 SGHRS, CDR2 YFSETQ. With V trimmed by 4 bases and J by 0 bases, 4 bases remained unmatched. The CDR3 has 14 residues. The CDR3 DNA sequence: TGCGCCAGCAGCGTGACAGGGCCCTCCTACGAGCAGTACTTC. This gives the protein CASSVTGPSYEQYF.